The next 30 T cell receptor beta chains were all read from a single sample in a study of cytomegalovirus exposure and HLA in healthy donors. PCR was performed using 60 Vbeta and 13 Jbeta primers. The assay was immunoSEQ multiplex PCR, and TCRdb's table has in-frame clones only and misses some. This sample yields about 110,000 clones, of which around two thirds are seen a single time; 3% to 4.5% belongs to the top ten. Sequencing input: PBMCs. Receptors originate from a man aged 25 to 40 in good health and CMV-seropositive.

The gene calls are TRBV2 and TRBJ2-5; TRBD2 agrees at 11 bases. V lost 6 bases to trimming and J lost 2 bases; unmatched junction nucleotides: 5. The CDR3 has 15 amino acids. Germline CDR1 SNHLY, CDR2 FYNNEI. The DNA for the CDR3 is TGTGCCAGCAGGGAATTAGCGGGGGGGCAAGAGACCCAGTACTTC. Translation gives CASRELAGGQETQYF.

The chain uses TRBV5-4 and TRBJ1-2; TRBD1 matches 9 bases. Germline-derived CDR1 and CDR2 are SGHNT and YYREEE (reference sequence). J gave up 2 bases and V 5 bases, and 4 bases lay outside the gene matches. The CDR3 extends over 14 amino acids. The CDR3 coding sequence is TGTGCCAGCAGGATGACAGGGGGAAACTATGGCTACACCTTC. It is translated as CASRMTGGNYGYTF.

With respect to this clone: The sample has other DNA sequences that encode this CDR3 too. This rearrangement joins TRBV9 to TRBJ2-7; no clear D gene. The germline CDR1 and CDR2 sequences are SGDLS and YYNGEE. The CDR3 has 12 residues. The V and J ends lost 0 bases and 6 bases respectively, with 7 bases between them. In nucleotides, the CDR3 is TGTGCCAGCAGCGTAGTCGGTGGCGAGCAGTACTTC. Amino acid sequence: CASSVVGGEQYF.

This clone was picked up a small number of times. The CDR3 sequence: CASSWGQGQNTDTQYF. CDR3 coding DNA: TGCGCCAGCAGCTGGGGACAGGGACAAAACACAGATACGCAGTATTTT. This chain links TRBV5-1 with TRBJ2-3; 9 bases are a match to TRBD1. Germline CDR1 reads SGHRS; CDR2 reads YFSETQ. CDR3 length: 16 amino acids. The ends lost 3 bases at V and 2 bases at J; junction bases unmatched: 7.

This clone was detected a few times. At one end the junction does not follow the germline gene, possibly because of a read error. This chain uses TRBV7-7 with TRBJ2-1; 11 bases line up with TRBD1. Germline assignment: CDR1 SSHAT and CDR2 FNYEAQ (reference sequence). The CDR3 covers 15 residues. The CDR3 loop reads CASSAGTGGYNEQFF. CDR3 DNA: TGTGCTAGCAGCGCAGGGACAGGGGGCTACAATGAGCAGTTCTTC.

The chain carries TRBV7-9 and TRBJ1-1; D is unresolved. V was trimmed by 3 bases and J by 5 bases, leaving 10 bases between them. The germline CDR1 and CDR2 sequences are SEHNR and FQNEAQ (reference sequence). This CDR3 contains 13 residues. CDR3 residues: CASSFTGWTEAFF. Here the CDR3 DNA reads TGTGCCAGCAGCTTCACCGGGTGGACTGAAGCTTTCTTT.

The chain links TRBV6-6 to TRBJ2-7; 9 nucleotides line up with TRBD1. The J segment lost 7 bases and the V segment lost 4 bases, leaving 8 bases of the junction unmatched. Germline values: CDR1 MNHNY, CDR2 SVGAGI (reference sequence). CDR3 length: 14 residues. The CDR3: CASSSGTGTGEQYF. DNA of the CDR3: TGTGCCAGCAGTTCTGGGACAGGGACGGGGGAGCAGTACTTC.

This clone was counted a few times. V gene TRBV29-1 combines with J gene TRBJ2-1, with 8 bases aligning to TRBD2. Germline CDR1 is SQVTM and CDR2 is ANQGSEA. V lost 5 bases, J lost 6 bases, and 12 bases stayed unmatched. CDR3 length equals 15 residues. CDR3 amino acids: CSVPWAAGASNEQFF. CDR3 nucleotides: TGCAGCGTTCCGTGGGCAGCGGGGGCTTCCAATGAGCAGTTCTTC.

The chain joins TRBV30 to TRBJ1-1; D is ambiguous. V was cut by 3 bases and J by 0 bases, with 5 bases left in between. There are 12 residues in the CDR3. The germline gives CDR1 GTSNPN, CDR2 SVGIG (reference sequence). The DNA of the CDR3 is TGTGCCTGGAGGGCGGTGAACACTGAAGCTTTCTTT. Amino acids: CAWRAVNTEAFF. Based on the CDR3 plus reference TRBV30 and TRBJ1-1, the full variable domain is SQTIHQWPATLVQPVGSPLSLECTVEGTSNPNLYWYRQAAGRGLQLLFYSVGIGQISSEVPQNLSASRPQDRQFILSSKKLLLSDSGFYLCAWRAVNTEAFFGQGTRLTVV.

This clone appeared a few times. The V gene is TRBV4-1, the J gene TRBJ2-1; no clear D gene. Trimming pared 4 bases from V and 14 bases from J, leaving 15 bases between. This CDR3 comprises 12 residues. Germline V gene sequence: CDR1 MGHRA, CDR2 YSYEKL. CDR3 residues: CASSLPGAPKFF. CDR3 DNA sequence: TGCGCCAGCAGCCTCCCCGGAGCACCTAAGTTCTTC.

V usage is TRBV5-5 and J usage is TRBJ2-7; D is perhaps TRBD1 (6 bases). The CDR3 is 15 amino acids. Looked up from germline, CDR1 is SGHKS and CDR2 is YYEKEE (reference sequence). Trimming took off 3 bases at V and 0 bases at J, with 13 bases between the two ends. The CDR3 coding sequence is TGTGCCAGCAGCTGGGACACTCGATTCTCCTACGAGCAGTACTTC. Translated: CASSWDTRFSYEQYF.

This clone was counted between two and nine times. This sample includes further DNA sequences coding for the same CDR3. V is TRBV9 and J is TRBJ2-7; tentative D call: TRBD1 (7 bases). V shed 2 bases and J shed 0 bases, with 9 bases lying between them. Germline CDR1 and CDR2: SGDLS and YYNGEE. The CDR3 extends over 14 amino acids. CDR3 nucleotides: TGTGCCAGCAGCGTGCGGGACAGCTCCTACGAGCAGTACTTC. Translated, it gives CASSVRDSSYEQYF.

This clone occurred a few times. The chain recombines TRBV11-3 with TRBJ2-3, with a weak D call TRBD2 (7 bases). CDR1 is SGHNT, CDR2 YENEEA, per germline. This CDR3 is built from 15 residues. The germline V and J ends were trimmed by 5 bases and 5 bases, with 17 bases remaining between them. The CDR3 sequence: CASSRRGASLDTQYF. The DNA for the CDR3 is TGTGCCAGCAGCCGCCGGGGGGCCTCCCTAGATACGCAGTATTTT.

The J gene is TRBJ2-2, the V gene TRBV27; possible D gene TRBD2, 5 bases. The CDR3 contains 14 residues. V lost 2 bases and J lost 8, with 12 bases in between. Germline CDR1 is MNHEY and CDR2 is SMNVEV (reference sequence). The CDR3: CASSLVSGSGELFF. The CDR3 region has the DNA TGTGCCAGCAGTTTAGTTTCGGGGAGTGGGGAGCTGTTTTTT.

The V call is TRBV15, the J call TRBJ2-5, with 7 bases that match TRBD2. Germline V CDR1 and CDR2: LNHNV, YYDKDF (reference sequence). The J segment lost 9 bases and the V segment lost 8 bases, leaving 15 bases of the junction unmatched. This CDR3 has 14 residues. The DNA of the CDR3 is TGTGCCACCCAATCGGAACTAGCGCCGGAGGCCCAGTACTTC. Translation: CATQSELAPEAQYF.

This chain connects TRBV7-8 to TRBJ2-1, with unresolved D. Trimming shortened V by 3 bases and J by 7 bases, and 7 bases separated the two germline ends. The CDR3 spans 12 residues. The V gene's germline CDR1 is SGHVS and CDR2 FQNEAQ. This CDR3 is CASSFHGNEQFF. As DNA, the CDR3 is TGTGCCAGCAGCTTCCACGGGAATGAGCAGTTCTTC.

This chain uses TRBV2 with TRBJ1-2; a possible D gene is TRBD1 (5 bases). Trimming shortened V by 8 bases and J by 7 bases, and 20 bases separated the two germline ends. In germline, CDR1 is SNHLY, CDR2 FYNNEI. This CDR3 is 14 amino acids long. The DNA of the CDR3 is TGTGCCAGCGCAGCCGGGACGGGGGTGGGTGGCTACACCTTC. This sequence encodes CASAAGTGVGGYTF.

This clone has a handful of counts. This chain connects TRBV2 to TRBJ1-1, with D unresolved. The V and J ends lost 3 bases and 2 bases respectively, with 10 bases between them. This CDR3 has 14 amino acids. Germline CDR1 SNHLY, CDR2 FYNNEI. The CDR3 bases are TGTGCCAGCAGTGATTTGGTAGCAAACACTGAAGCTTTCTTT. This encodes CASSDLVANTEAFF.

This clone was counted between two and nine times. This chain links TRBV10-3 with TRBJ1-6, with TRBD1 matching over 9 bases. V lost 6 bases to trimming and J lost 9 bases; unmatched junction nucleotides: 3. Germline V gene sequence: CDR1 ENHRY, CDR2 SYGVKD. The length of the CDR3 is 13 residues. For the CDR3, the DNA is TGTGCCATCAGCGGGACAGGGCCTTCACCCCTCCACTTT. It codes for CAISGTGPSPLHF.

CDR3: CASSPKGGAWLGANVLTF. The CDR3 DNA sequence: TGTGCCAGCAGCCCCAAAGGCGGGGCCTGGCTTGGGGCCAACGTCCTGACTTTC. This chain links TRBV7-3 with TRBJ2-6; D is perhaps TRBD2 (6 bases). This CDR3 contains 18 residues. Germline CDR1 is SGHTA and CDR2 is FQGTGA. V was pared by 5 bases and J by 3 bases, with 20 bases between.

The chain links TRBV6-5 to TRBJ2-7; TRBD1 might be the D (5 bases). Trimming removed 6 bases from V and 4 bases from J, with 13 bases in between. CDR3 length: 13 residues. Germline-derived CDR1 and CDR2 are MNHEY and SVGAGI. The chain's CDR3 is CASSLQGPYEQYF. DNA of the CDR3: TGTGCCAGCAGCCTCCAGGGCCCTTACGAGCAGTACTTC.

The CDR3 bases are TGTGCCAGCAGCCGACGAACCGGGACACTAGACGAGCAGTACTTC. Translating it yields CASSRRTGTLDEQYF. The J gene is TRBJ2-7, the V gene TRBV6-5, with D maybe TRBD1 (6 bases). This CDR3 comprises 15 residues. V lost 6 bases, J lost 5 bases, and 20 bases lay in between. CDR1 is MNHEY and CDR2 is SVGAGI in the germline V gene.

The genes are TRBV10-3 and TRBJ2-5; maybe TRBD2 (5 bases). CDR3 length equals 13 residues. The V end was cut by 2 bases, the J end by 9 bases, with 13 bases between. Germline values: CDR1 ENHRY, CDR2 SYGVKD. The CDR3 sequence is CAISEVPERAQYF. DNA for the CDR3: TGTGCCATCAGTGAGGTGCCGGAGAGGGCCCAGTACTTC.

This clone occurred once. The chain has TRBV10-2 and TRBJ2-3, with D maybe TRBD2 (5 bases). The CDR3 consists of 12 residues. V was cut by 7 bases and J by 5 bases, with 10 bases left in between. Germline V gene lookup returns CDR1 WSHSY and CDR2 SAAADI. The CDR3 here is CASTLAGDTQYF. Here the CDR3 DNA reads TGCGCCAGCACTCTGGCGGGAGATACGCAGTATTTT.

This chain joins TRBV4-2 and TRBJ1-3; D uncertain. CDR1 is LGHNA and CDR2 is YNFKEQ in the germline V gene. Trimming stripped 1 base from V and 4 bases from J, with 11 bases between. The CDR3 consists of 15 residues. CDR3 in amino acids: CASSQGYTWGNTIYF. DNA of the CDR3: TGTGCCAGCAGCCAAGGATACACGTGGGGAAACACCATATATTTT.

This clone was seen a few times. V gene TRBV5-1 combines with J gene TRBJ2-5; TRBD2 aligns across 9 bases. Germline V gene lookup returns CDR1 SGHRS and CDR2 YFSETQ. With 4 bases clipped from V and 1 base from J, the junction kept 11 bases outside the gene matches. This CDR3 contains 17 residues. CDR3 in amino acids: CASSPLVGGGAQETQYF. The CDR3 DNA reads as TGCGCCAGCAGCCCTTTAGTCGGCGGGGGGGCCCAAGAGACCCAGTACTTC. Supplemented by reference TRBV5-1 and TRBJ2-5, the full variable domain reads KAGVTQTPRYLIKTRGQQVTLSCSPISGHRSVSWYQQTPGQGLQFLFEYFSETQRNKGNFPGRFSGRQFSNSRSEMNVSTLELGDSALYLCASSPLVGGGAQETQYFGPGTRLLVL.

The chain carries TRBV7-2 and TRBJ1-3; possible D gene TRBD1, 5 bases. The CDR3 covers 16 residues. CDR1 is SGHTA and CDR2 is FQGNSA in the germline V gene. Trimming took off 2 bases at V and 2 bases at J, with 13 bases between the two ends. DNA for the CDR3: TGTGCCAGCAGCTTAAATCAGCCAGGGACTGGAAACACCATATATTTT. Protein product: CASSLNQPGTGNTIYF.

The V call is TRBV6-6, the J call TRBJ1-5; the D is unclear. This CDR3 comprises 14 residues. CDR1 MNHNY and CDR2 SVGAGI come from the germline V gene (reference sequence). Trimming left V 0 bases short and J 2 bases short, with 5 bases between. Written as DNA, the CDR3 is TGTGCCAGCAGTTACTCGAGTCGCAATCAGCCCCAGCATTTT. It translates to CASSYSSRNQPQHF.

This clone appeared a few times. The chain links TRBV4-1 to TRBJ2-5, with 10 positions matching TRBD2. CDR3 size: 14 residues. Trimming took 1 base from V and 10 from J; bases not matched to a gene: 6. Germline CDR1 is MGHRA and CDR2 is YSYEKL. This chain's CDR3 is CASSQVSGGIYQYF. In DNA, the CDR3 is TGCGCCAGCAGCCAAGTTAGCGGGGGGATTTACCAGTACTTC.

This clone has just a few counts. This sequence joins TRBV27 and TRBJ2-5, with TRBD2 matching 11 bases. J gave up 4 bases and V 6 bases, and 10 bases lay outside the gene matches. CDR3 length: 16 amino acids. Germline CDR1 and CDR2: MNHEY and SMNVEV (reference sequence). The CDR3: CASRPLAGGPAETQYF. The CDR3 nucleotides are TGTGCCAGCAGGCCCTTAGCGGGGGGGCCGGCAGAGACCCAGTACTTC.